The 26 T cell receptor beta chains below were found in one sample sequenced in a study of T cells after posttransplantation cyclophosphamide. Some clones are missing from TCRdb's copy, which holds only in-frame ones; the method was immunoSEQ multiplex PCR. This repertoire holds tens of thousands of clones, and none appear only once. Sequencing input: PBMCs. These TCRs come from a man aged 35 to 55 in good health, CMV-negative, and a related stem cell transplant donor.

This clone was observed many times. CDR3 nucleotide sequence: TGTGCCAGTGAAGGACTAGCGACCCAAGAGACCCAGTACTTC. Translation gives CASEGLATQETQYF. V gene TRBV7-9 combines with J gene TRBJ2-5; 9 positions match TRBD2. Germline V gene sequence: CDR1 SEHNR, CDR2 FQNEAQ (reference sequence). This CDR3 is built from 14 residues. V trimming: 9 bases; J trimming: 1 base; junction bases outside the gene matches: 6.

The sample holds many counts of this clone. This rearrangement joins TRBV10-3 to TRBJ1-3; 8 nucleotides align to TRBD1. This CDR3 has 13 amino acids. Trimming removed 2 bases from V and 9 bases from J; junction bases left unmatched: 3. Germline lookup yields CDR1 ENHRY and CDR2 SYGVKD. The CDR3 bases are TGTGCCATCAGTGAGACAGGGGGAGGCACCATATATTTT. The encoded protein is CAISETGGGTIYF.

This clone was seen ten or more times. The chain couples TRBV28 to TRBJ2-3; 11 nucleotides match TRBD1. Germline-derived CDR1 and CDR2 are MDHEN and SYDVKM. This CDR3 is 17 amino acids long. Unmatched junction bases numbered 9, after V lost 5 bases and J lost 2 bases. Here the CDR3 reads CASSGQGASQITDTQYF. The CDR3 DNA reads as TGTGCCAGCAGTGGACAGGGGGCTAGCCAAATCACAGATACGCAGTATTTT.

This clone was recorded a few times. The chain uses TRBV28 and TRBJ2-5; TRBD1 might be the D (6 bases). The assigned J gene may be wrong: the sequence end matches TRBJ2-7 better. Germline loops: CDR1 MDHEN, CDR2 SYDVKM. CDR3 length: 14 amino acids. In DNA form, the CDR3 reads TGTGCCAGCAGCTCGACAGGCCTCAACTACGAGCAGTACTTC. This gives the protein CASSSTGLNYEQYF.

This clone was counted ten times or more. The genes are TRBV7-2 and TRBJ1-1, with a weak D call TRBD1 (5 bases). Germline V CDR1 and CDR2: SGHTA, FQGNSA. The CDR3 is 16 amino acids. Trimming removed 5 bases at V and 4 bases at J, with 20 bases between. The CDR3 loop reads CASSQGFFVGATEAFF. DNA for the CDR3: TGTGCCAGCAGCCAAGGGTTTTTCGTTGGGGCCACTGAAGCTTTCTTT.

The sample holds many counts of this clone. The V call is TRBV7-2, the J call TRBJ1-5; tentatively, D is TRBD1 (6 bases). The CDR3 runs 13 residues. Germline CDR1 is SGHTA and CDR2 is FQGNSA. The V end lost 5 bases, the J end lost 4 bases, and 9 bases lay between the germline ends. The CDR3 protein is CASSPGVNQPQHF. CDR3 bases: TGTGCCAGCAGCCCAGGGGTGAATCAGCCCCAGCATTTT.

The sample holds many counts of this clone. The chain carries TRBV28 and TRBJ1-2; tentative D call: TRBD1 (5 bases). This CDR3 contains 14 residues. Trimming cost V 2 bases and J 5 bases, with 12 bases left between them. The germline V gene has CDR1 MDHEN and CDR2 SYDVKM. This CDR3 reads CASSLTTDLYGYTF. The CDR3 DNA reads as TGTGCCAGCAGTTTAACGACAGACCTTTATGGCTACACCTTC.

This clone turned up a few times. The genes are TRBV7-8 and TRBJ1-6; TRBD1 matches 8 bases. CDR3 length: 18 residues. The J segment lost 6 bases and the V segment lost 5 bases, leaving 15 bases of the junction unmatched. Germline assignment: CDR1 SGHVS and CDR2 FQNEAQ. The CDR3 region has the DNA TGTGCCAGCAGCCAAAACTTAATCCGACAGGGGATTAATTCACCCCTCCACTTT. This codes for CASSQNLIRQGINSPLHF.

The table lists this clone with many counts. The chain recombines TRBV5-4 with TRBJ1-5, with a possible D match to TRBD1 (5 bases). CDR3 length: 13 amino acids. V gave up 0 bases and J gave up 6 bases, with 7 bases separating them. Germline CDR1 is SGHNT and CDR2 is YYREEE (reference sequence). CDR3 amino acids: CASSLAGSQPQHF. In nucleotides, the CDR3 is TGTGCCAGCAGCTTGGCAGGGTCTCAGCCCCAGCATTTT.

CDR3: CASSLLAGTFDEQYF. As DNA, the CDR3 is TGTGCCAGCAGTTTATTAGCGGGGACATTTGACGAGCAGTACTTC. The chain recombines TRBV27 with TRBJ2-5, with 8 bases that match TRBD2. The DNA matches TRBJ2-7 better at its end, which makes the J call doubtful. CDR3 length: 15 residues. Germline V gene lookup returns CDR1 MNHEY and CDR2 SMNVEV (reference sequence).

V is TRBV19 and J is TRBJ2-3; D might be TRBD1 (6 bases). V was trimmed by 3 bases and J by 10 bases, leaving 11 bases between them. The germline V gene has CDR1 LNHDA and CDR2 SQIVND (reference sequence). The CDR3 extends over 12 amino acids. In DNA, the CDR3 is TGTGCCAGTAGTATTTTAGGGGGAGCGCAGTATTTT. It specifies CASSILGGAQYF.

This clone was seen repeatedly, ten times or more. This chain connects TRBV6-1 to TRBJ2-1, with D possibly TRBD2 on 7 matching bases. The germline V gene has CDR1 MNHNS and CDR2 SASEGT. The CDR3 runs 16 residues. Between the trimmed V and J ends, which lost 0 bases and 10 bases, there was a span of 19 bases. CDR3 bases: TGTGCCAGCAGTGAAGCGCTGGGAGAGTGGGGGGGCGAGCAGTTCTTC. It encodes CASSEALGEWGGEQFF.

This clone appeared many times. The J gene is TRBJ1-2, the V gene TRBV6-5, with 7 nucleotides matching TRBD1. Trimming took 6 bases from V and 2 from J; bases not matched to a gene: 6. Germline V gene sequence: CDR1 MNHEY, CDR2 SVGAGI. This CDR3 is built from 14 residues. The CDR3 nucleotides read TGTGCCAGCAGAAGGAGGGGGCTAAACTATGGCTACACCTTC. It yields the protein CASRRRGLNYGYTF.

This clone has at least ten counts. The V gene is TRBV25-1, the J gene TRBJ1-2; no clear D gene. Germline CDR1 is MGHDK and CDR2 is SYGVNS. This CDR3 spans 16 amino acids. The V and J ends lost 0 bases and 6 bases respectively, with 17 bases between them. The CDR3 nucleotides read TGTGCCAGCAGTGAATACTTTAGTGGTCAGGAAGATGGCTACACCTTC. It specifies CASSEYFSGQEDGYTF.

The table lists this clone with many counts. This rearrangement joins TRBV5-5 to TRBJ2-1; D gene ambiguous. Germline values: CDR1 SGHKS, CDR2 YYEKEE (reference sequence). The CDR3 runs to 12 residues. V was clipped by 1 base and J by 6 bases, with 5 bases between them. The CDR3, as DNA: TGTGCCAGCAGCTTGTACACCAATGAGCAGTTCTTC. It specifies CASSLYTNEQFF. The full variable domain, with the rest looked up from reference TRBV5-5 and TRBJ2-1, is DAGVTQSPTHLIKTRGQQVTLRCSPISGHKSVSWYQQVLGQGPQFIFQYYEKEERGRGNFPDRFSARQFPNYSSELNVNALLLGDSALYLCASSLYTNEQFFGPGTRLTVL.

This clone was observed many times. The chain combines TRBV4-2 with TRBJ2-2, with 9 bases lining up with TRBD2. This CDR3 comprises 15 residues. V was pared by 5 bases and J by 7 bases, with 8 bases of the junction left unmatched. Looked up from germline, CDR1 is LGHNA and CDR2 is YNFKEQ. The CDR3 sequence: CASSGIAGVGGELFF. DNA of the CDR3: TGTGCCAGCAGCGGGATAGCGGGAGTCGGCGGGGAGCTGTTTTTT.

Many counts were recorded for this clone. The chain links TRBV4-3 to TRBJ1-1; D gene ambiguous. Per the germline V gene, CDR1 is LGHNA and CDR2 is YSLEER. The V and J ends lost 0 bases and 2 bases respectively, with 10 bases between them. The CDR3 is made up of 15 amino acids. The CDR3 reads CASSQDLSLNTEAFF. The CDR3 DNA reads TGCGCCAGCAGCCAAGATCTCTCCCTTAACACTGAAGCTTTCTTT.

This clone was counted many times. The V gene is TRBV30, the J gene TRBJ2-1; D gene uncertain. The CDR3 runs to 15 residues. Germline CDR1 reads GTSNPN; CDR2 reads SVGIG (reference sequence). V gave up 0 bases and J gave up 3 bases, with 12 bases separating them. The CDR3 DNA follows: TGTGCCTGGAGTGTACTTCTAGTGGGCTACAATGAGCAGTTCTTC. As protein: CAWSVLLVGYNEQFF.

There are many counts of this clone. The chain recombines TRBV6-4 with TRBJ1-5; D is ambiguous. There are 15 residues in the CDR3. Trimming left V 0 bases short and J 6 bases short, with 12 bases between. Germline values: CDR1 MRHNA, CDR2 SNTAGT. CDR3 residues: CASSDSGIAGQPQHF. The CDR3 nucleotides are TGTGCCAGCAGTGACTCGGGCATCGCCGGTCAGCCCCAGCATTTT.

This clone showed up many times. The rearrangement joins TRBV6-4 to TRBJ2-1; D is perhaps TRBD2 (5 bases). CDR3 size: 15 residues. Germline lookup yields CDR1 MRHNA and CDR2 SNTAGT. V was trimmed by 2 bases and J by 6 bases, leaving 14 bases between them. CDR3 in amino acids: CASSDASGNSNEQFF. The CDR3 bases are TGTGCCAGCAGTGACGCGTCGGGGAACAGCAATGAGCAGTTCTTC.

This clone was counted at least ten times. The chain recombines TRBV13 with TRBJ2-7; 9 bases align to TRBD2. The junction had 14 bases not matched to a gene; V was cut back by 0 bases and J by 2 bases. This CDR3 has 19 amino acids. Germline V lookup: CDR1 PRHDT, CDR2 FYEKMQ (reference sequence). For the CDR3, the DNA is TGTGCCAGCAGCTTAGGGGGTTTGCGGGAGGGGGGCTCCGCCTACGAGCAGTACTTC. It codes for CASSLGGLREGGSAYEQYF.

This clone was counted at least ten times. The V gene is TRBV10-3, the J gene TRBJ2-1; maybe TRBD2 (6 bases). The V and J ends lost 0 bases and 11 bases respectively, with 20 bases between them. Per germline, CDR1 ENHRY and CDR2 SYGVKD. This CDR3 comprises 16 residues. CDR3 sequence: CAISESNSGWAGKQFF. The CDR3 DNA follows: TGTGCCATCAGTGAGTCGAATTCAGGCTGGGCGGGAAAGCAGTTCTTC.

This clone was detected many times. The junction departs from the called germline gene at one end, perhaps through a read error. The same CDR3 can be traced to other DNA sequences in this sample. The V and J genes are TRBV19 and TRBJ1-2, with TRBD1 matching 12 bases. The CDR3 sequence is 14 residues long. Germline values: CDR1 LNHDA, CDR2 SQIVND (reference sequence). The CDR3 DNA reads TGTGCCAGTAGCATGGGGACAGGGGGCTATGGCTATACCTTC. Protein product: CASSMGTGGYGYTF.

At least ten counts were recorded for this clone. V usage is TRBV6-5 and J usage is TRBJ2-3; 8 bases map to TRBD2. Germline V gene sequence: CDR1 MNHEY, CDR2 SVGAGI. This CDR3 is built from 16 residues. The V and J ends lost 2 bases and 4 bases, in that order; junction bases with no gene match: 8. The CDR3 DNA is TGTGCCAGCAGTTACGGGGCAGCGGGAGTTGCAGATACGCAGTATTTT. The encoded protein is CASSYGAAGVADTQYF.

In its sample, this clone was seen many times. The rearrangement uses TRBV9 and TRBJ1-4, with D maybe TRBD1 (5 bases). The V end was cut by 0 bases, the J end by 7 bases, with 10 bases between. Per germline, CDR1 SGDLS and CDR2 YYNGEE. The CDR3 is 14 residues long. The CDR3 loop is CASSVGPQGEKLFF. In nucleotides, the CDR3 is TGTGCCAGCAGCGTAGGACCCCAGGGTGAAAAACTGTTTTTT.

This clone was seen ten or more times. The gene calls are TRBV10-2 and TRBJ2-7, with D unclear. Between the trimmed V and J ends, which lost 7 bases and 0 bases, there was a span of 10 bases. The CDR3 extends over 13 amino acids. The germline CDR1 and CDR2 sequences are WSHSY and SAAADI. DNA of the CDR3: TGCGCCAGCAAGGCAGCTAGCTCCTACGAGCAGTACTTC. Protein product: CASKAASSYEQYF.